The next 29 T cell receptor beta chains were all read from a single sample in a study of vaccination and CD4 T cells after COVID-19. Treatment given: roughly ten-day PBMC culture with coronavirus spike peptide pools or control peptides (ViraFEST assay). At the Johns Hopkins FTIC core, DNA taken from cultured CD4+ T cells was sequenced by way of the Oncomine TCR Beta short-read assay. TCRdb re-called the PCR reads through MiXCR, storing one row per CDR3 protein. This sample has roughly 16,000 distinct CDR3 sequences; roughly 43% occur once, and the top ten carry approximately 7%. The antigens of these receptors remain unknown. This specimen consisted of CD4+ T cells from blood, cultured in vitro, obtained after SARS-CoV-2 vaccination. These receptors were collected from a human donor who had recovered from COVID-19.

The chain couples TRBV19 to TRBJ2-3; D gene unclear. This CDR3 comprises 16 residues. Trimming stripped 3 bases from V and 2 bases from J, with 15 bases between. Per the germline V gene, CDR1 is LNHDA and CDR2 is SQIVND (reference sequence). The CDR3 loop is CASSIYTAEYTDTQYF. CDR3 nucleotide sequence: TGTGCCAGTAGTATTTACACAGCTGAATACACAGATACGCAGTATTTT. Combining the CDR3 with reference TRBV19 and TRBJ2-3 gives the whole variable domain DGGITQSPKYLFRKEGQNVTLSCEQNLNHDAMYWYRQDPGQGLRLIYYSQIVNDFQKGDIAEGYSVSREKKESFPLTVTSAQKNPTAFYLCASSIYTAEYTDTQYFGPGTRLTVL.

CDR3 coding DNA: TGTGCCAGCAGCCGTCCCGGGACAGGGGACGGCTATGGCTACACCTTC. It specifies CASSRPGTGDGYGYTF. The chain couples TRBV6-1 to TRBJ1-2; TRBD1 matches at 10 bases. After removal of 6 bases from V and 4 bases from J, the junction contained 11 bases not matched to a gene. CDR3 size: 16 residues. The germline V gene has CDR1 MNHNS and CDR2 SASEGT.

The chain uses TRBV4-2 and TRBJ2-3, with D possibly TRBD2 on 5 matching bases. Looked up from germline, CDR1 is LGHNA and CDR2 is YNFKEQ. V was shortened by 4 bases and J by 6 bases, with 14 bases between the two germline ends. The CDR3 spans 14 residues. CDR3 bases: TGTGCCAGCAGCCCCGGGAAGTCATTGGATACGCAGTATTTT. Translation: CASSPGKSLDTQYF.

This clonotype was detected only a few times. V and J are TRBV7-9 and TRBJ1-5; D unclear. Per the germline V gene, CDR1 is SEHNR and CDR2 is FQNEAQ (reference sequence). The CDR3 is 12 residues long. The V and J ends lost 2 bases and 5 bases respectively, with 4 bases between them. The CDR3 reads CASSLMDQPQHF. As DNA, the CDR3 is TGTGCCAGCAGCTTAATGGATCAGCCCCAGCATTTT.

This sequence joins TRBV6-5 and TRBJ2-7; D not certain. The V end lost 4 bases, the J end lost 3 bases, and 13 bases lay between the germline ends. The germline gives CDR1 MNHEY, CDR2 SVGAGI. CDR3 length: 14 residues. CDR3 DNA sequence: TGTGCCAGCAGTTTATCAATTGTCAACTACGAGCAGTACTTC. Protein product: CASSLSIVNYEQYF.

The J gene is TRBJ2-5, the V gene TRBV20-1; D unclear. The V end lost 3 bases, the J end lost 1 base, and 9 bases lay between the germline ends. CDR3 length: 13 residues. CDR1 is DFQATT, CDR2 SNEGSKA, per germline (reference sequence). CDR3 sequence: CSARWLLQETQYF. The CDR3 DNA is TGCAGTGCTAGGTGGCTACTCCAAGAGACCCAGTACTTC.

The chain recombines TRBV11-1 with TRBJ2-3; no reliable D call. Germline V gene lookup returns CDR1 SGHAT and CDR2 FQDESV (reference sequence). The CDR3 is 12 amino acids. The V and J ends lost 8 bases and 4 bases respectively, with 10 bases between them. CDR3 DNA: TGTGCCAGCGCGGATAGAGCAGATACGCAGTATTTT. Its translation: CASADRADTQYF. Full variable domain (rest looked up from reference TRBV11-1 and TRBJ2-3): EAEVAQSPRYKITEKSQAVAFWCDPISGHATLYWYRQILGQGPELLVQFQDESVVDDSQLPKDRFSAERLKGVDSTLKIQPAELGDSAMYLCASADRADTQYFGPGTRLTVL.

The CDR3 is CASTTLGEQFF. As DNA, the CDR3 is TGTGCCAGCACCACCTTAGGTGAGCAGTTCTTC. The chain joins TRBV7-6 to TRBJ2-1, with D uncertain. This CDR3 has 11 amino acids. V lost 7 bases to trimming and J lost 9 bases, with 10 bases between them. Germline-derived CDR1 and CDR2 are SGHVS and FNYEAQ. The full variable domain, with the rest looked up from reference TRBV7-6 and TRBJ2-1, is GAGVSQSPRYKVTKRGQDVALRCDPISGHVSLYWYRQALGQGPEFLTYFNYEAQQDKSGLPNDRFSAERPEGSISTLTIQRTEQRDSAMYRCASTTLGEQFFGPGTRLTVL.

In this sample, this clonotype turned up a few times. The chain combines TRBV7-9 with TRBJ1-2, with 7 bases that match TRBD1. The germline V gene has CDR1 SEHNR and CDR2 FQNEAQ (reference sequence). V was pared by 6 bases and J by 0 bases, with 7 bases of the junction left unmatched. This CDR3 region has 15 residues. Written as DNA, the CDR3 is TGTGCCAGCAGAAAACAGGGGAGATCTAACTATGGCTACACCTTC. This translates into CASRKQGRSNYGYTF.

The count of this clonotype is one. At one boundary the junction diverges from the germline segment, which might be a read error. The chain combines TRBV7-9 with TRBJ1-2; tentatively, D is TRBD1 (6 bases). In germline, CDR1 is SEHNR, CDR2 FQNEAQ (reference sequence). The CDR3 is 14 amino acids. The CDR3 DNA follows: TGTGCCAGCAGCCGCGAGGGGGGGGGCTATGACTACACCTTC. Translating gives CASSREGGGYDYTF.

This clonotype was picked up a small number of times. V and J are TRBV19 and TRBJ2-2; TRBD1 is a possible D gene (6 bases). This CDR3 is built from 13 residues. Germline values: CDR1 LNHDA, CDR2 SQIVND (reference sequence). Trimming cost V 7 bases and J 4 bases, with 10 bases left between them. The CDR3 nucleotides read TGTGCCAGTATGGGGGCCGCCACCGGGGAGCTGTTTTTT. This translates into CASMGAATGELFF.

The rearrangement links TRBV10-3 to TRBJ2-3; 10 bases align to TRBD2. The V gene's germline CDR1 is ENHRY and CDR2 SYGVKD. V lost 6 bases and J lost 2; bases outside the gene matches: 2. The CDR3 covers 14 residues. The CDR3 here is CAIRGTSDTDTQYF. For the CDR3, the DNA is TGTGCCATCAGGGGGACTAGCGACACAGATACGCAGTATTTT.

The chain has TRBV20-1 and TRBJ2-1; D assignment may be TRBD1 or TRBD2 (5 bases each). Trimming pared 2 bases from V and 3 bases from J, leaving 14 bases between. The germline gives CDR1 DFQATT, CDR2 SNEGSKA (reference sequence). This CDR3 region has 15 residues. The CDR3 sequence: CSARTLGPIYNEQFF. The CDR3 DNA is TGCAGTGCTAGAACCCTGGGACCGATCTACAATGAGCAGTTCTTC.

The CDR3: CAWRGSYNSPLHF. DNA for the CDR3: TGTGCCTGGAGGGGCAGCTATAATTCACCCCTCCACTTT. The chain combines TRBV30 with TRBJ1-6; D is ambiguous. The CDR3 runs 13 residues. Trimming took off 3 bases at V and 3 bases at J, with 6 bases between the two ends. Germline values: CDR1 GTSNPN, CDR2 SVGIG (reference sequence).

The table lists this clonotype with a few counts. The CDR3 region is CASSPMYGGSNEQFF. CDR3 nucleotides: TGTGCCAGCTCACCAATGTACGGCGGGAGCAATGAGCAGTTCTTC. This chain joins TRBV18 and TRBJ2-1; 7 nucleotides match TRBD2. V trimming: 2 bases; J trimming: 6 bases; junction bases outside the gene matches: 7. This CDR3 comprises 15 residues. Germline V gene data show CDR1 as KGHSH and CDR2 as LQKENI.

The rearrangement uses TRBV6-1 and TRBJ2-3; 8 nucleotides align to TRBD2. This CDR3 contains 14 residues. Germline CDR1 MNHNS, CDR2 SASEGT. V was clipped by 8 bases and J by 0 bases; unmatched bases: 4. The CDR3 loop reads CASRAGVSTDTQYF. CDR3 nucleotides: TGTGCCAGCCGAGCGGGAGTCAGCACAGATACGCAGTATTTT.

J is TRBJ1-6 and V is TRBV6-2 or TRBV6-3; 7 bases are a match to TRBD1. Trimming cost V 8 bases and J 6 bases; bases outside gene matches: 7. The CDR3 runs to 14 residues. Germline V gene lookup returns CDR1 MNHEY and CDR2 SVGEGT. The CDR3 DNA reads as TGTGCCAGCGGGCGGGACAGCGGTAATTCACCCCTCCACTTT. Translation: CASGRDSGNSPLHF.

This clonotype has just a few counts. The chain recombines TRBV6-5 with TRBJ2-6, with D perhaps being TRBD1 or TRBD2 (5 bases each). This CDR3 is 16 amino acids long. CDR1 is MNHEY, CDR2 SVGAGI, per germline. V shed 0 bases and J shed 4 bases, with 10 bases lying between them. As DNA, the CDR3 is TGTGCCAGCAGTTACTCGAAAGGGACCGGGGCCAACGTCCTGACTTTC. Its translation is CASSYSKGTGANVLTF.

The CDR3 DNA reads TGTGCCAGCACGGGGGTCACAGGGACCACCGGGGAGCTGTTTTTT. This encodes CASTGVTGTTGELFF. The chain has TRBV10-3 and TRBJ2-2; D assignment may be TRBD1 or TRBD2 (6 bases each). The CDR3 contains 15 residues. V was shortened by 10 bases and J by 4 bases, with 19 bases between the two germline ends. Per the germline V gene, CDR1 is ENHRY and CDR2 is SYGVKD.

This clonotype came up a few times. The rearrangement joins TRBV10-3 to TRBJ1-1; a possible D gene is TRBD1 (6 bases). Germline V gene data show CDR1 as ENHRY and CDR2 as SYGVKD. The ends were cut back, 5 bases at V and 1 base at J, with 14 bases in the middle. The CDR3 is 15 residues long. CDR3 sequence (DNA): TGTGCCATCAGTACCGGGACAAATACGAACACTGAAGCTTTCTTT. Protein product: CAISTGTNTNTEAFF.

Only a few counts were recorded for this clonotype. This chain uses TRBV7-9 with TRBJ2-5; 8 bases are a match to TRBD2. With V trimmed by 8 bases and J by 3 bases, 11 bases remained unmatched. This CDR3 contains 15 residues. Germline CDR1 reads SEHNR; CDR2 reads FQNEAQ (reference sequence). The chain's CDR3 is CASGARLRGEETQYF. DNA of the CDR3: TGTGCCAGCGGGGCCCGATTGCGGGGGGAAGAGACCCAGTACTTC.

The CDR3 protein is CAISESRAARGTQYF. In nucleotides, the CDR3 is TGTGCCATCAGTGAGTCGAGGGCCGCCCGAGGGACCCAGTACTTC. The rearrangement uses TRBV10-3 and TRBJ2-5, with D maybe TRBD2 (5 bases). V was shortened by 0 bases and J by 7 bases, with 15 bases between the two germline ends. The CDR3 length is 15 residues. Germline V gene lookup returns CDR1 ENHRY and CDR2 SYGVKD.

The rearrangement uses TRBV25-1 and TRBJ1-1; no reliable D call. CDR1 is MGHDK, CDR2 SYGVNS, per germline. The CDR3 totals 16 residues. V shed 1 base and J shed 5 bases, with 17 bases lying between them. CDR3 nucleotides: TGTGCCAGCAGTGAATTGGACCCCCCTCGCGGGACTGAAGCTTTCTTT. This codes for CASSELDPPRGTEAFF.

This clonotype was seen a single time. The junction does not match germline at one end; this may be a read error. V and J are TRBV6-1 and TRBJ1-2; TRBD1 matches 7 bases. Per the germline V gene, CDR1 is MNHNS and CDR2 is SASEGT. The length of the CDR3 is 13 residues. The CDR3 coding sequence is TGTGCCAGCAGACCCGACAGGGTGAATGGCTTCACCTTC. It encodes CASRPDRVNGFTF.

This clonotype was counted between two and nine times. The chain links TRBV6-1 to TRBJ1-5; TRBD1 matches 7 bases. The length of the CDR3 is 17 residues. Germline CDR1 is MNHNS and CDR2 is SASEGT. Trimming at V came to 7 bases and at J to 3 bases, leaving 15 bases not matched to a gene. The CDR3 DNA is TGTGCCAGCACACCAGAGGGGACAGCGAAGTACAATCAGCCCCAGCATTTT. Its translation: CASTPEGTAKYNQPQHF.

The chain recombines TRBV7-2 with TRBJ2-1; 12 bases align to TRBD2. V lost 5 bases, J lost 0 bases, and 5 bases stayed unmatched. This CDR3 has 17 residues. Germline V gene data show CDR1 as SGHTA and CDR2 as FQGNSA. CDR3 sequence: CASSRLAGGSSYNEQFF. The CDR3 nucleotides read TGTGCCAGCAGCAGGCTAGCGGGGGGGAGCTCCTACAATGAGCAGTTCTTC. The full variable domain, rest sourced from reference TRBV7-2 and TRBJ2-1, is GAGVSQSPSNKVTEKGKDVELRCDPISGHTALYWYRQSLGQGLEFLIYFQGNSAPDKSGLPSDRFSAERTGGSVSTLTIQRTQQEDSAVYLCASSRLAGGSSYNEQFFGPGTRLTVL.

J is TRBJ1-1 and V is TRBV29-1, with D maybe TRBD1 (6 bases). Germline assignment: CDR1 SQVTM and CDR2 ANQGSEA. The CDR3 totals 12 residues. V was clipped by 0 bases and J by 4 bases, with 6 bases between them. CDR3 residues: CSVEEGATEAFF. In DNA, the CDR3 is TGCAGCGTTGAAGAGGGGGCCACTGAAGCTTTCTTT.

V and J are TRBV7-3 and TRBJ2-2; D might be TRBD2 (5 bases). Between the trimmed V and J ends, which lost 5 bases and 5 bases, there was a span of 12 bases. Germline V gives CDR1 SGHTA, CDR2 FQGTGA. The CDR3 covers 14 residues. The CDR3 DNA reads as TGTGCCAGCAGCGGAAGCACGGGGACCGGGGAGCTGTTTTTT. Its translation: CASSGSTGTGELFF.

The table lists this clonotype with a few counts. This chain's CDR3 is CASSAEGQPQHF. The CDR3 DNA is TGTGCCAGCAGTGCGGAGGGGCAGCCCCAGCATTTT. The gene calls are TRBV2 and TRBJ1-5, with D possibly TRBD1 on 5 matching bases. The germline V gene has CDR1 SNHLY and CDR2 FYNNEI. V dropped 4 bases and J dropped 7 bases, with 8 bases sitting between them. This CDR3 has 12 amino acids.